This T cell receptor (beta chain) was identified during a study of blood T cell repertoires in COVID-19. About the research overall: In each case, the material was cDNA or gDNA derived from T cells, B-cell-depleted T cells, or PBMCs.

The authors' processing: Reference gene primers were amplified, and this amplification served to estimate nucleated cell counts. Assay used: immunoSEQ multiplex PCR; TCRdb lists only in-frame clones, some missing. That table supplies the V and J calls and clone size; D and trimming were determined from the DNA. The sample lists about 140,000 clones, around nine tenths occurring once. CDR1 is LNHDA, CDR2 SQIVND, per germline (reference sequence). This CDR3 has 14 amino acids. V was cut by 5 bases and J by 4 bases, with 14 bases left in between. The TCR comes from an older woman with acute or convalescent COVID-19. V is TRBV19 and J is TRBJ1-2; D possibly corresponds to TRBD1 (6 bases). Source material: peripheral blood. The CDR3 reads CASSPDSISYGYTF. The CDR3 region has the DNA TGTGCCAGTAGTCCGGACAGCATTAGCTATGGCTACACCTTC.